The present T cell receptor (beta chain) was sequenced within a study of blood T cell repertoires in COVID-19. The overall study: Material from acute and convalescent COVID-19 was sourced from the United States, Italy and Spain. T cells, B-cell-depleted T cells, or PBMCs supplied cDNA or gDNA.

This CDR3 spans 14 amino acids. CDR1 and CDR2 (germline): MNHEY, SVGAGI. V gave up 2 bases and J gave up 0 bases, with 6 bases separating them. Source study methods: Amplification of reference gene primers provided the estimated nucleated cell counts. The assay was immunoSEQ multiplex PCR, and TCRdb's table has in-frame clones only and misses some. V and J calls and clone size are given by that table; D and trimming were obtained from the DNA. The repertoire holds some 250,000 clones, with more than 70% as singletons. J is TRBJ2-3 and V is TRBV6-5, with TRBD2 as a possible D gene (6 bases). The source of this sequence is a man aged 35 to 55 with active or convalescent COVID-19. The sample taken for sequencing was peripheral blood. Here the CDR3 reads CASSYAGSTDTQYF. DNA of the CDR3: TGTGCCAGCAGTTACGCGGGAAGCACAGATACGCAGTATTTT.